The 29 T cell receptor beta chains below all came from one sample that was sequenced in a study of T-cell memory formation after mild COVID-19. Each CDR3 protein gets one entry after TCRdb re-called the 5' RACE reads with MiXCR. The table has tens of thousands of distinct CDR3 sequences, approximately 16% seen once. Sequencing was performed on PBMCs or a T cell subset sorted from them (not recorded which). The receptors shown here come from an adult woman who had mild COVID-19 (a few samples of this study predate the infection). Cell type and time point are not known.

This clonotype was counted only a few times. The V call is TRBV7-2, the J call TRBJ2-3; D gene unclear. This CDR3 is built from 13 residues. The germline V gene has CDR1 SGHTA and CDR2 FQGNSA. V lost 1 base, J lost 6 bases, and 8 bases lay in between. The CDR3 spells CASSLVDGDTQYF. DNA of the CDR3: TGTGCCAGCAGCTTAGTCGACGGTGATACGCAGTATTTT.

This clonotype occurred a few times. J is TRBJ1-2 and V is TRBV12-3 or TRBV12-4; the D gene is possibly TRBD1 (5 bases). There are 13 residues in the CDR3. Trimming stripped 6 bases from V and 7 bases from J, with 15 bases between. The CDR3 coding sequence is TGTGCCAGCAGGCCAACGCAGGGCGCTGGCTACACCTTC. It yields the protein CASRPTQGAGYTF.

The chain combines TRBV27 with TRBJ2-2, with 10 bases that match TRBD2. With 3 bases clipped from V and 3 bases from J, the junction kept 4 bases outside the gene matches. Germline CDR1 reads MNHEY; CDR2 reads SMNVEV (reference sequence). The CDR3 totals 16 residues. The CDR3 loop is CASSFWLAGDTGELFF. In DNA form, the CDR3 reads TGTGCCAGCAGTTTCTGGCTAGCGGGAGACACCGGGGAGCTGTTTTTT.

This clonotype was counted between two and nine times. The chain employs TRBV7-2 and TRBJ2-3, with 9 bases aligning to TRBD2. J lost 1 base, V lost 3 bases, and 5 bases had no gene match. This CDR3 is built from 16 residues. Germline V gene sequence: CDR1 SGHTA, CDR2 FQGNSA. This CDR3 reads CASSLLAGWGTDTQYF. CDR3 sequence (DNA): TGTGCCAGCAGCTTGCTAGCGGGATGGGGCACAGATACGCAGTATTTT.

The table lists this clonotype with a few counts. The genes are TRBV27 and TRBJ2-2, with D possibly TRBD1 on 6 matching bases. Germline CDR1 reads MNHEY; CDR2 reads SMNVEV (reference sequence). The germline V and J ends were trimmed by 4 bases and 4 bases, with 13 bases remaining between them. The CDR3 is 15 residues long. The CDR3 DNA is TGTGCCAGCAGTTCACAGGGAGTTGGCACCGGGGAGCTGTTTTTT. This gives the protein CASSSQGVGTGELFF.

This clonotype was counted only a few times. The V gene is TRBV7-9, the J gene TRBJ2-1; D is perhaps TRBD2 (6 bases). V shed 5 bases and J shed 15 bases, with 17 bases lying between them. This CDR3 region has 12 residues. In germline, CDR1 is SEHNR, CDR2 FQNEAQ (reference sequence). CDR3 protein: CASSPGTSEGFF. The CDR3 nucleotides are TGTGCCAGCAGCCCTGGGACTTCTGAGGGGTTCTTC. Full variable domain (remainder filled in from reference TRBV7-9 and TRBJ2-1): DTGVSQNPRHKITKRGQNVTFRCDPISEHNRLYWYRQTLGQGPEFLTYFQNEAQLEKSRLLSDRFSAERPKGSFSTLEIQRTEQGDSAMYLCASSPGTSEGFFGPGTRLTVL.

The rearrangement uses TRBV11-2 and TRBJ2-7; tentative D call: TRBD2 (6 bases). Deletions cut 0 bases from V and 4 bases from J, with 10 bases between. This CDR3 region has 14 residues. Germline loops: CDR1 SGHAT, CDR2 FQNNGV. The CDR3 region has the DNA TGTGCCAGCAGCTTAGAGGGACTCGATTACGAGCAGTACTTC. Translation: CASSLEGLDYEQYF. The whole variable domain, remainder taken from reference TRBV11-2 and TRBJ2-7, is EAGVAQSPRYKIIEKRQSVAFWCNPISGHATLYWYQQILGQGPKLLIQFQNNGVVDDSQLPKDRFSAERLKGVDSTLKIQPAKLEDSAVYLCASSLEGLDYEQYFGPGTRLTVT.

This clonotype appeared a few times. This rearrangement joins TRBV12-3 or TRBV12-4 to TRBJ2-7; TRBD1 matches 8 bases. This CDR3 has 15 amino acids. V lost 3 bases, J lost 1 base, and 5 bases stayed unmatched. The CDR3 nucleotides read TGTGCCAGCAGTTTTGGGGACAGGCAGTCCTACGAGCAGTACTTC. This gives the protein CASSFGDRQSYEQYF.

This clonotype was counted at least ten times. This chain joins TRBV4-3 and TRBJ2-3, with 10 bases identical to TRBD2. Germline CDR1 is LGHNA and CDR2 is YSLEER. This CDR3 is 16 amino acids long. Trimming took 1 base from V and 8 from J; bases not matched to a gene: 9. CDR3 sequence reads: CASSQATGPSGGTQYF. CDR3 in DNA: TGCGCCAGCAGCCAAGCAACCGGCCCTAGCGGGGGTACGCAGTATTTT.

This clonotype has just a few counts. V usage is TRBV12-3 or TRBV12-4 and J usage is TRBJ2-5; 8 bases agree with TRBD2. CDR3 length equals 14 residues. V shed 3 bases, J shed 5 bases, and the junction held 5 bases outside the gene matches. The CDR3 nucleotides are TGTGCCAGCAGTTTCAGCGGGGGCGGGGAGACCCAGTACTTC. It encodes CASSFSGGGETQYF.

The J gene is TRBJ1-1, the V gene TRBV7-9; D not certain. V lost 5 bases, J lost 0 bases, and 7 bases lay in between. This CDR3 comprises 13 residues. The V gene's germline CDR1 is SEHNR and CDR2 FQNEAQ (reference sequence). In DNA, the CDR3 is TGTGCCAGCAGCCCACTACTGAACACTGAAGCTTTCTTT. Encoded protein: CASSPLLNTEAFF.

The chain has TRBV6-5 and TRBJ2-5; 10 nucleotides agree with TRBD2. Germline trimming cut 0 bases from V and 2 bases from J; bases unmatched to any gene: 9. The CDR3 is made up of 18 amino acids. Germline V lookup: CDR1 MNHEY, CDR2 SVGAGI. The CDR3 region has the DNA TGTGCCAGCAGTTACTCGGGGCTAGCGGGAGATATTCAAGAGACCCAGTACTTC. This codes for CASSYSGLAGDIQETQYF.

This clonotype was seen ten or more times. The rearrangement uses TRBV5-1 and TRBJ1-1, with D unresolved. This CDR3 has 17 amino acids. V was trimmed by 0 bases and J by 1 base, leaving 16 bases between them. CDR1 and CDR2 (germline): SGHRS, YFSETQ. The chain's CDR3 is CASSLDPGAGQNTEAFF. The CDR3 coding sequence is TGCGCCAGCAGCTTGGACCCCGGAGCTGGGCAGAACACTGAAGCTTTCTTT.

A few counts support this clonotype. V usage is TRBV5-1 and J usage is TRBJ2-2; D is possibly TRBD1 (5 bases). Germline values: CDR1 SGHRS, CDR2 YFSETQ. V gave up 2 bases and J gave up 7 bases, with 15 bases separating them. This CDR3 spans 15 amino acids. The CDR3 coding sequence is TGCGCCAGCAGCTTTCCGACAGAGTCGGGCGGGGAGCTGTTTTTT. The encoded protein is CASSFPTESGGELFF. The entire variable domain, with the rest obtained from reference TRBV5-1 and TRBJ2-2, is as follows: KAGVTQTPRYLIKTRGQQVTLSCSPISGHRSVSWYQQTPGQGLQFLFEYFSETQRNKGNFPGRFSGRQFSNSRSEMNVSTLELGDSALYLCASSFPTESGGELFFGEGSRLTVL.

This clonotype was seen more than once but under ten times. The CDR3 protein is CASSLEGGQFF. The DNA for the CDR3 is TGTGCCAGCAGCTTAGAGGGGGGGCAGTTCTTC. The chain combines TRBV7-9 with TRBJ2-1; either TRBD1 or TRBD2 may fit D (6 bases each). Germline V gives CDR1 SEHNR, CDR2 FQNEAQ (reference sequence). The V end was cut by 1 base, the J end by 12 bases, with 7 bases between. The CDR3 has 11 amino acids.

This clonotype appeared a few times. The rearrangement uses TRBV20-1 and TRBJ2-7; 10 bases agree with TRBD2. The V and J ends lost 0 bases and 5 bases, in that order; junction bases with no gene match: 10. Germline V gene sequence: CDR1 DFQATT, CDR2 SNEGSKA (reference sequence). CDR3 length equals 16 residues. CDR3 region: CSARDRGASGSHEQYF. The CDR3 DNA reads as TGCAGTGCTAGAGATCGCGGCGCTAGCGGGAGCCACGAGCAGTACTTC.

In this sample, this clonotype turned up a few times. The CDR3 protein is CASSLRLAGPNNEQFF. DNA of the CDR3: TGTGCCAGCAGCCTTCGACTAGCGGGGCCCAACAATGAGCAGTTCTTC. The gene calls are TRBV4-2 and TRBJ2-1; the match to TRBD2 covers 11 bases. The junction had 7 bases not matched to a gene; V was cut back by 4 bases and J by 5 bases. This CDR3 comprises 16 residues. Germline-derived CDR1 and CDR2 are LGHNA and YNFKEQ.

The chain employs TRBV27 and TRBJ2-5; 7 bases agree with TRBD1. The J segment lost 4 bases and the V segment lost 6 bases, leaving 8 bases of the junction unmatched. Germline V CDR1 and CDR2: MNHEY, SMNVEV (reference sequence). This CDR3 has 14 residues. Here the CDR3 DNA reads TGTGCCAGCAGACTACAGGGGAGTTTAGAGACCCAGTACTTC. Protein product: CASRLQGSLETQYF.

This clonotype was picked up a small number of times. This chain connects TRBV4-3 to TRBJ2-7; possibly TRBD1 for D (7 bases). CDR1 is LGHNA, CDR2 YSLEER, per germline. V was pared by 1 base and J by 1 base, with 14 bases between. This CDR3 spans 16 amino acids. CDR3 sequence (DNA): TGCGCCAGCAGCCAAGTTGAGGCGGGACAGTCCTACGAGCAGTACTTC. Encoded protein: CASSQVEAGQSYEQYF.

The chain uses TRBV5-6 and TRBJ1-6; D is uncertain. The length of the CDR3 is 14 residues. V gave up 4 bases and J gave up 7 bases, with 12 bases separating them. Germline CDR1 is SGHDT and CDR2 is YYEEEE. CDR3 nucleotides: TGTGCCAGCAGCCAAGGAACAGAGAATTCACCCCTCCACTTT. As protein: CASSQGTENSPLHF.

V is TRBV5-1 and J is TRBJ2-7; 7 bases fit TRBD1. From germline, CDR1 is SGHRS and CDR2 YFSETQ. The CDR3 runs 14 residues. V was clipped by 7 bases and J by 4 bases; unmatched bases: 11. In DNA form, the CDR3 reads TGCGCCAGCTGTCCCGGGACAGACCCGTACGAGCAGTACTTC. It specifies CASCPGTDPYEQYF.

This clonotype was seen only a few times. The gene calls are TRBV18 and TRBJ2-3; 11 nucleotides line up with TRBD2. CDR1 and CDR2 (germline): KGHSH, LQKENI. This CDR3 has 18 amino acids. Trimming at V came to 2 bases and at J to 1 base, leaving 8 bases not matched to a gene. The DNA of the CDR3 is TGTGCCAGCTCACCATGGACTAGCGGGCCCGGGGGCACAGATACGCAGTATTTT. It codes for CASSPWTSGPGGTDTQYF.

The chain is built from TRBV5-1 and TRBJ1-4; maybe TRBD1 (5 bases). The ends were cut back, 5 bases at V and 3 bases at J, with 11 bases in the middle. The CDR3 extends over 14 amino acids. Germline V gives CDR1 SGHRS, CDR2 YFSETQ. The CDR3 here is CASRASGANEKLFF. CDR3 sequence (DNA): TGCGCCAGCAGAGCTTCGGGGGCTAATGAAAAACTGTTTTTT. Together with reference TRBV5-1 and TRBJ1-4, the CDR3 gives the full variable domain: KAGVTQTPRYLIKTRGQQVTLSCSPISGHRSVSWYQQTPGQGLQFLFEYFSETQRNKGNFPGRFSGRQFSNSRSEMNVSTLELGDSALYLCASRASGANEKLFFGSGTQLSVL.

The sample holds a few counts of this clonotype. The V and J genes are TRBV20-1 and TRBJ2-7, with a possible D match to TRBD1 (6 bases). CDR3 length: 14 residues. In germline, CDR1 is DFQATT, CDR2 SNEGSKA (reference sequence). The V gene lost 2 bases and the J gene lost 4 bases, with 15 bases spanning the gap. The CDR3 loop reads CSARSRDNLYEQYF. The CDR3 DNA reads TGCAGTGCTAGATCCCGGGACAACTTATACGAGCAGTACTTC.

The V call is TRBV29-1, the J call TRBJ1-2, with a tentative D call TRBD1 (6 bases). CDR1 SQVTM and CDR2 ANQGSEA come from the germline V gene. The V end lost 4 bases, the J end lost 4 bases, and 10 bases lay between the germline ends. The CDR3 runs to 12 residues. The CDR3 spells CSVVEDSYGYTF. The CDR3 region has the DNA TGCAGCGTTGTAGAGGACAGCTATGGCTACACCTTC.

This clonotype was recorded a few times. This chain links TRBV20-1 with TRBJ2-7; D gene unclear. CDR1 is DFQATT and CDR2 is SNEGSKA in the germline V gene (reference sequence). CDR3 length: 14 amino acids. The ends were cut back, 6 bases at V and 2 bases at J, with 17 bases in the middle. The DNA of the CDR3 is TGCAGTGCCTCGGGTGGAACCATAACCTACGAGCAGTACTTC. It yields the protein CSASGGTITYEQYF.

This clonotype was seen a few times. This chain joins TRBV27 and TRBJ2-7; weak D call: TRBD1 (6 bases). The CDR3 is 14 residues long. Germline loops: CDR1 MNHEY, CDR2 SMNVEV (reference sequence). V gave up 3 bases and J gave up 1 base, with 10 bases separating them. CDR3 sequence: CASSFSQGSYEQYF. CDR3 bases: TGTGCCAGCAGTTTTTCACAGGGTTCCTACGAGCAGTACTTC.

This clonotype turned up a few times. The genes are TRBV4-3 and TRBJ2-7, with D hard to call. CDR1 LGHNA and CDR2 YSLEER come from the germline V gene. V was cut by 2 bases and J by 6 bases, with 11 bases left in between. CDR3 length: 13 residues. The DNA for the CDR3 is TGCGCCAGCAGCCAATCCCACAAGCGCGAGCAGTACTTC. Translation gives CASSQSHKREQYF.

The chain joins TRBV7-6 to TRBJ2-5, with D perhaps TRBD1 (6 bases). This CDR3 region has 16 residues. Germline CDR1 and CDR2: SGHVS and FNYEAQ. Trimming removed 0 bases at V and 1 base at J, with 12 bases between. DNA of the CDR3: TGTGCCAGCAGCTTAGCGGTGGCAGGGGTCCAAGAGACCCAGTACTTC. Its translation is CASSLAVAGVQETQYF.